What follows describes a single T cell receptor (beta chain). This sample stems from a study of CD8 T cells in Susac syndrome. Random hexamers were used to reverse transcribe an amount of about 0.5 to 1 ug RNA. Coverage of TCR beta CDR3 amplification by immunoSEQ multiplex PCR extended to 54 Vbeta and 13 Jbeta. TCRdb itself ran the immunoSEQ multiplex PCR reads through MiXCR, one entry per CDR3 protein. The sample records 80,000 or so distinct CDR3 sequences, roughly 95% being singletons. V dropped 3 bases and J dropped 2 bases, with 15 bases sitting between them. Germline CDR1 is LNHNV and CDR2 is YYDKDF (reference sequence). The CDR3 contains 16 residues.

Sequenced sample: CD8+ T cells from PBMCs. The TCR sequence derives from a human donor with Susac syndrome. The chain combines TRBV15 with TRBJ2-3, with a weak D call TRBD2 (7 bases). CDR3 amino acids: CATSSSRGAITDTQYF. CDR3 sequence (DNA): TGTGCCACCAGCAGTAGTCGGGGGGCCATCACAGATACGCAGTATTTT.